This T cell receptor beta chain emerged from a study of cytomegalovirus exposure and HLA in healthy donors. In the case of this clone: Its target is unknown.

General study findings and limits: In an earlier analysis, about 90% or about 30%: the productive usage of most TCR beta V segments. Whilst most TCR sequences proved rare, a subset of public TCRs occurred across many donors.

The length of the CDR3 is 16 residues. Looked up from germline, CDR1 is SGDLS and CDR2 is YYNGEE. Germline trimming cut 3 bases from V and 6 bases from J; bases unmatched to any gene: 11. The PCR used 60 Vbeta and 13 Jbeta primers. The data were produced by immunoSEQ multiplex PCR, yet TCRdb's version contains in-frame clones alone and is incomplete. The sample shows under 200,000 clones, roughly 80% of them seen only once. The source material was PBMCs. The clonotype originates from a boy aged 5 to 17 in good health and CMV-seronegative. The chain joins TRBV9 to TRBJ2-3, with 9 bases matching TRBD2. As DNA, the CDR3 is TGTGCCAGCAGCGCCGACGGAGCGGGAGGACGGGATACGCAGTATTTT. Protein sequence: CASSADGAGGRDTQYF.